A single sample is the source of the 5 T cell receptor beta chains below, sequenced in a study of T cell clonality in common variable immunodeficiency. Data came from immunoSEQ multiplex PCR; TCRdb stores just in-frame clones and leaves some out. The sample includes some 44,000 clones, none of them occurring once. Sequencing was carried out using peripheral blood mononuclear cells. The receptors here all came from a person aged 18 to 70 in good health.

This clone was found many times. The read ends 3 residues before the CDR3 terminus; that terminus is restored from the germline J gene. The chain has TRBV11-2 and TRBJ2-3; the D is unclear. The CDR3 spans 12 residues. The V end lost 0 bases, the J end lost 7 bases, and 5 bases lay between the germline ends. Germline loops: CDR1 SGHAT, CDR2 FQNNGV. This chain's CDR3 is CASSLERYTQYF. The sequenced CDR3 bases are TGTGCCAGCAGCTTAGAAAGGTATACG.

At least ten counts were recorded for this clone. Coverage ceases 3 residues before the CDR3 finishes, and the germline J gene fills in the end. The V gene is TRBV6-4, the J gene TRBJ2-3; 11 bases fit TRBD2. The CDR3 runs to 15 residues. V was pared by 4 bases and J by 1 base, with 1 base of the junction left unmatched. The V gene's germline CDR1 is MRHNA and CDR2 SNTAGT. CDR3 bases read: TGTGCCAGCAGTGCACTAGCGGGAGGCACAGATACG. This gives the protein CASSALAGGTDT. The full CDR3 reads CASSALAGGTDTQYF.

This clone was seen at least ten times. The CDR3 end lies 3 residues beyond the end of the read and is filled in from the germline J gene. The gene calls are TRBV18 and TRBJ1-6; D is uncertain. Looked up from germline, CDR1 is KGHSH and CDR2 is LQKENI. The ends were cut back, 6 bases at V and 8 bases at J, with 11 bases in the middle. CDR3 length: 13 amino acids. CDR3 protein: CASSLDRDSPLHF. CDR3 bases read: TGTGCCAGCTCTCTTGACCGGGATTCACCC.

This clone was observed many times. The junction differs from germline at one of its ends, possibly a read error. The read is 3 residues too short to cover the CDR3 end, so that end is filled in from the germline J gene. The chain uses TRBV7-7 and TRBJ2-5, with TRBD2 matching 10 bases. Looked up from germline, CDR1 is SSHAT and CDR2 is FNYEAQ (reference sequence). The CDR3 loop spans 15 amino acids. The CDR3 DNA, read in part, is TGTGCTAGCAGCTTAGAAGCGGGAGGGGATGAGACC. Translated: CASSLEAGGDET. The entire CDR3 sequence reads CASSLEAGGDETQYF.

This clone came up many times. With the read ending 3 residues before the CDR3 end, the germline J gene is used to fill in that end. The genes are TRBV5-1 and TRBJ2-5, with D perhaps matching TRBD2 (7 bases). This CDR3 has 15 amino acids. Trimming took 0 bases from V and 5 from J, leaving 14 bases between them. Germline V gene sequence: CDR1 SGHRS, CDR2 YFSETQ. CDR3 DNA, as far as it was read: TGCGCCAGCAGCTTGGCCCTAGGGGGAGGGGAGACC. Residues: CASSLALGGGET. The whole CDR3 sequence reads CASSLALGGGETQYF.